The present T cell receptor (beta chain) was sequenced within a study of blood T cell repertoires in COVID-19. As for the study in general: Whether acute or convalescent, the COVID-19 samples came from the United States, Italy and Spain.

Per the authors' pipeline: Counts of nucleated cells, estimated from reference gene primer amplification, were obtained. Using immunoSEQ multiplex PCR, the repertoire was profiled, and TCRdb retains in-frame clones only, with some absent. The V and J calls and clone size are taken from that table; D and trimming were inferred from the DNA. Of 200,000 to 250,000 clones listed, roughly nine tenths are singletons. Trimming took 0 bases from V and 6 from J, leaving 8 bases between them. Looked up from germline, CDR1 is SGHNT and CDR2 is YYREEE (reference sequence). The CDR3 has 13 residues. The receptor comes from a man aged 55 to 70 with COVID-19, enrolled during active disease. Sequenced material: peripheral blood. V gene TRBV5-4 combines with J gene TRBJ2-3; D call uncertain. CDR3 DNA: TGTGCCAGCAGCTTGGCCGGTCGGGATACGCAGTATTTT. This encodes CASSLAGRDTQYF.